The rows below give T cell receptor beta chains drawn from one sample of a study of T cells in Graves' hyperthyroidism and ophthalmopathy. MiXCR, run by TCRdb on the multiplex PCR reads, gives a single entry per CDR3 protein. The sample comprises hundreds of thousands of distinct CDR3 sequences, about a sixth of which are singletons, and around an eighth rests with the top ten. Sequencing input: blood. Receptors originate from a woman aged 18-30 years with Graves' hyperthyroidism. Both conserved end residues are part of each CDR3. The D gene is left open where the match is weak. Expanded clones get a size class; other rows say once, few or many, or leave the size out.

v_call: TRBV7-2
j_call: TRBJ2-1
clone_size: few
d_call: .
cdr3_aa: CASSSSGRRWTGGEQFF
cdr3_nt: TGTGCCAGCAGCTCTAGCGGGAGGCGATGGACAGGGGGTGAGCAGTTCTTC

v_call: TRBV29-1
j_call: TRBJ1-3
clone_size: .
d_call: .
cdr3_aa: CSVDSGNTIYF
cdr3_nt: TGCAGCGTTGATTCTGGAAACACCATATATTTT

v_call: TRBV7-2
j_call: TRBJ1-2
clone_size: many
d_call: TRBD1
cdr3_aa: CASSPEQGRGYGYTF
cdr3_nt: TGTGCCAGCAGCCCAGAACAGGGGAGGGGCTATGGCTACACCTTC

v_call: TRBV3-1
j_call: TRBJ2-5
clone_size: many
d_call: TRBD2
cdr3_aa: CASSRGLAGEETQYF
cdr3_nt: TGTGCCAGCAGCCGTGGACTAGCGGGGGAAGAGACCCAGTACTTC

v_call: TRBV2
j_call: TRBJ1-1
clone_size: many
d_call: .
cdr3_aa: CASSERLARVNTEAFF
cdr3_nt: TGTGCCAGCAGTGAACGTCTTGCCAGAGTGAACACTGAAGCTTTCTTT

v_call: TRBV6-2/TRBV6-3
j_call: TRBJ1-6
clone_size: few
d_call: .
cdr3_aa: CASSFVQGSSPLHF
cdr3_nt: TGTGCCAGCAGTTTTGTTCAGGGGTCGTCACCCCTCCACTTT

v_call: TRBV4-1
j_call: TRBJ1-2
clone_size: .
d_call: .
cdr3_aa: CASSPPEGSYGYTF
cdr3_nt: TGCGCCAGCAGCCCACCAGAGGGATCCTATGGCTACACCTTC

v_call: TRBV6-1
j_call: TRBJ2-2
clone_size: many
d_call: .
cdr3_aa: CASESGRDTGELFF
cdr3_nt: TGTGCCAGCGAGTCGGGTAGGGACACCGGGGAGCTGTTTTTT

v_call: TRBV12-3/TRBV12-4
j_call: TRBJ1-1
clone_size: many
d_call: .
cdr3_aa: CASSFGHTEAFF
cdr3_nt: TGTGCCAGCAGTTTCGGTCACACTGAAGCTTTCTTT

v_call: TRBV15
j_call: TRBJ2-7
clone_size: many
d_call: .
cdr3_aa: CATSRGRRLFEPYEQYF
cdr3_nt: TGTGCCACCAGCAGAGGCCGACGGCTTTTCGAGCCCTACGAGCAGTACTTC

v_call: TRBV12-3/TRBV12-4
j_call: TRBJ2-7
clone_size: many
d_call: .
cdr3_aa: CASSFRDLSYEQYF
cdr3_nt: TGTGCCAGCAGTTTTCGGGACTTGTCCTACGAGCAGTACTTC

v_call: TRBV3-1
j_call: TRBJ2-7
clone_size: .
d_call: TRBD2
cdr3_aa: CASSLLGVAGVYEQYF
cdr3_nt: TGTGCCAGCAGCCTACTCGGGGTAGCGGGAGTTTACGAGCAGTACTTC

v_call: TRBV6-2/TRBV6-3
j_call: TRBJ2-7
clone_size: few
d_call: TRBD2
cdr3_aa: CASRGSGKGEQYF
cdr3_nt: TGTGCCAGCAGAGGTAGCGGGAAGGGGGAGCAGTACTTC

v_call: TRBV12-3/TRBV12-4
j_call: TRBJ2-2
clone_size: many
d_call: .
cdr3_aa: CASSLRVNTGELFF
cdr3_nt: TGTGCCAGCAGTTTACGGGTTAACACCGGGGAGCTGTTTTTT

v_call: TRBV3-1
j_call: TRBJ2-1
clone_size: many
d_call: .
cdr3_aa: CASSQGRDPTGNEQFF
cdr3_nt: TGTGCCAGCAGCCAAGGGCGGGACCCGACAGGCAATGAGCAGTTCTTC

v_call: TRBV20-1
j_call: TRBJ1-1
clone_size: few
d_call: .
cdr3_aa: CSARGRKNTEAFF
cdr3_nt: TGCAGTGCTAGAGGGCGGAAGAACACTGAAGCTTTCTTT

v_call: TRBV5-6
j_call: TRBJ1-2
clone_size: .
d_call: .
cdr3_aa: CASSLGTEYGYTF
cdr3_nt: TGTGCCAGCAGCTTGGGTACGGAATATGGCTACACCTTC

v_call: TRBV29-1
j_call: TRBJ2-5
clone_size: .
d_call: .
cdr3_aa: CTILGGGANQETQYF
cdr3_nt: TGCACTATTCTTGGGGGGGGCGCGAATCAAGAGACCCAGTACTTC